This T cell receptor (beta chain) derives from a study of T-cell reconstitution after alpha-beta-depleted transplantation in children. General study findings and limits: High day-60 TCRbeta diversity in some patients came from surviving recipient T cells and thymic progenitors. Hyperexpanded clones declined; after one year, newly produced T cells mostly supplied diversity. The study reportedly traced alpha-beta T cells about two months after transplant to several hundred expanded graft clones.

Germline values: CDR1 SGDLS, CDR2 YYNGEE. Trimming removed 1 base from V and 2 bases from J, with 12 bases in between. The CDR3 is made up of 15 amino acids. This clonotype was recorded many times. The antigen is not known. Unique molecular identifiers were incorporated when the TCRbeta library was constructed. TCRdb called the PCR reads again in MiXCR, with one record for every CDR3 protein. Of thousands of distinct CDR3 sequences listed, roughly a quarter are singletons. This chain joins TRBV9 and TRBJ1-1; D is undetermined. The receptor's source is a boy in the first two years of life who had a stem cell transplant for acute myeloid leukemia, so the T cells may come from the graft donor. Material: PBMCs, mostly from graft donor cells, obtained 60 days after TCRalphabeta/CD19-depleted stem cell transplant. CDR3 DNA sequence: TGTGCCAGCAGCGTAACTGGTTTACCTAACACTGAAGCTTTCTTT. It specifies CASSVTGLPNTEAFF. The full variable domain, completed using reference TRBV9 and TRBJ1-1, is DSGVTQTPKHLITATGQRVTLRCSPRSGDLSVYWYQQSLDQGLQFLIQYYNGEERAKGNILERFSAQQFPDLHSELNLSSLELGDSALYFCASSVTGLPNTEAFFGQGTRLTVV.